These 6 T cell receptor beta chains came from one sample sequenced in a study of T-cell reconstitution after alpha-beta-depleted transplantation in children. Using unique molecular identifiers, the investigators prepared the TCRbeta library. TCRdb redid the calling of the PCR reads with MiXCR, one entry per CDR3 protein. The table records 200,000 to 250,000 distinct CDR3 sequences, roughly 24% of them present only once. This material consisted of PBMCs, taken before TCRalphabeta/CD19-depleted stem cell transplant. Receptors were obtained from a girl aged 2-10 years with Fanconi anemia, due to receive a stem cell transplant.

This clonotype was counted a few times. The chain is built from TRBV12-3 or TRBV12-4 and TRBJ2-1, with unresolved D. The CDR3 has 14 amino acids. The V end lost 2 bases, the J end lost 4 bases, and 9 bases lay between the germline ends. For the CDR3, the DNA is TGTGCCAGCAGTTTAATGGCGCGGTACAATGAGCAGTTCTTC. It yields the protein CASSLMARYNEQFF.

This clonotype was picked up a small number of times. This chain uses TRBV29-1 with TRBJ2-3; 7 bases match TRBD1. The CDR3 loop spans 12 amino acids. Germline trimming cut 7 bases from V and 3 bases from J; bases unmatched to any gene: 4. From germline, CDR1 is SQVTM and CDR2 ANQGSEA. CDR3 nucleotides: TGCAGCGAGATGACAGGGACAGATACGCAGTATTTT. It encodes CSEMTGTDTQYF.

The genes are TRBV20-1 and TRBJ2-5, with no clear D. The CDR3 is 13 residues long. CDR1 and CDR2 from the germline V gene are DFQATT and SNEGSKA (reference sequence). The V gene lost 3 bases and the J gene lost 2 bases, with 10 bases spanning the gap. The CDR3 is CSASGVVQETQYF. CDR3 nucleotides: TGCAGTGCTAGCGGAGTTGTTCAAGAGACCCAGTACTTC.

This clonotype was counted between two and nine times. One junction end disagrees with the germline gene, perhaps due to a read error. The chain is built from TRBV12-3 or TRBV12-4 and TRBJ2-7; TRBD2 matches 11 bases. This CDR3 spans 15 amino acids. This CDR3 is CASSIAGGAPYEQYF. CDR3 DNA: TGTGCCAGCAGTATAGCGGGAGGGGCCCCCTACGAGCAGTACTTC.

Many counts were recorded for this clonotype. The chain uses TRBV7-9 and TRBJ2-7, with 7 bases matching TRBD2. This CDR3 is 15 amino acids long. J gave up 6 bases and V 0 bases, and 8 bases lay outside the gene matches. The germline gives CDR1 SEHNR, CDR2 FQNEAQ (reference sequence). Here the CDR3 reads CASSLAHVGLSEQYF. The CDR3 DNA sequence: TGTGCCAGCAGCTTAGCGCATGTGGGACTATCCGAGCAGTACTTC. Full variable domain (remainder filled in from reference TRBV7-9 and TRBJ2-7): DTGVSQNPRHKITKRGQNVTFRCDPISEHNRLYWYRQTLGQGPEFLTYFQNEAQLEKSRLLSDRFSAERPKGSFSTLEIQRTEQGDSAMYLCASSLAHVGLSEQYFGPGTRLTVT.

This clonotype was seen at least ten times. The V gene is TRBV7-2, the J gene TRBJ2-7; D uncertain. Germline V gene sequence: CDR1 SGHTA, CDR2 FQGNSA. The CDR3 runs to 14 residues. V was clipped by 2 bases and J by 2 bases, with 10 bases between them. The CDR3 loop reads CASSLRVIAYEQYF. The CDR3 DNA reads as TGTGCCAGCAGCTTAAGAGTAATCGCCTACGAGCAGTACTTC.